Presented here are 9 T cell receptor beta chains from one specimen sequenced in a study of PD-1 blockade in classical Hodgkin lymphoma. Each patient relapsed following autologous stem cell transplantation, and prior brentuximab vedotin exposure differed. Here immunoSEQ multiplex PCR was the method, and the copy in TCRdb shows in-frame clones only, minus some. Among some 63,000 clones, roughly 90% were seen once, and the ten largest hold approximately 9.8%. The sequences come from peripheral blood mononuclear cells (PBMCs), collected at baseline. The receptors stem from a human donor with classical Hodgkin lymphoma.

CDR3 loop: CASSPRQGQEMGGKLFF. CDR3 nucleotide sequence: TGTGCCAGCAGTCCCCGACAGGGTCAGGAGATGGGAGGAAAACTGTTTTTT. The chain has TRBV27 and TRBJ1-4, with 7 bases lining up with TRBD1. The CDR3 totals 17 residues. The germline gives CDR1 MNHEY, CDR2 SMNVEV (reference sequence). With 5 bases clipped from V and 10 bases from J, the junction kept 19 bases outside the gene matches.

The chain uses TRBV4-2 and TRBJ2-1; 9 nucleotides align to TRBD2. CDR3 length equals 16 residues. Germline values: CDR1 LGHNA, CDR2 YNFKEQ. V lost 2 bases and J lost 3; bases outside the gene matches: 5. The CDR3 bases are TGTGCCAGCAGCCAACAATTAGCGGGAGTCTACAATGAGCAGTTCTTC. This gives the protein CASSQQLAGVYNEQFF.

The chain carries TRBV28 and TRBJ2-7; D ambiguous. Germline CDR1 is MDHEN and CDR2 is SYDVKM. There are 14 residues in the CDR3. Trimming left V 6 bases short and J 6 bases short, with 18 bases between. CDR3 DNA: TGTGCCAGCAGGCCTCTTTTGGGGTGGCTCGAGCAGTACTTC. Its protein is CASRPLLGWLEQYF.

J is TRBJ2-1 and V is TRBV7-2; 10 bases line up with TRBD2. In germline, CDR1 is SGHTA, CDR2 FQGNSA. Trimming at V came to 5 bases and at J to 10 bases, leaving 8 bases not matched to a gene. The CDR3 consists of 14 residues. The CDR3 is CASSPTSGMGEQFF. Here the CDR3 DNA reads TGTGCCAGCAGCCCTACTAGCGGGATGGGGGAGCAGTTCTTC.

The chain employs TRBV15 and TRBJ1-2; D possibly corresponds to TRBD1 (5 bases). The CDR3 runs 14 residues. Trimming shortened V by 0 bases and J by 5 bases, and 10 bases separated the two germline ends. Germline V gene data show CDR1 as LNHNV and CDR2 as YYDKDF (reference sequence). The CDR3 loop is CATSRDQGRYGYTF. CDR3 in DNA: TGTGCCACCAGCAGAGATCAGGGCAGGTATGGCTACACCTTC.

V gene TRBV7-9 combines with J gene TRBJ2-1; 8 bases match TRBD2. The CDR3 is 15 amino acids. Germline V CDR1 and CDR2: SEHNR, FQNEAQ (reference sequence). Losses at the gene ends were 1 base for V and 6 bases for J; bases not matched to a gene: 5. The CDR3 reads CASSLVSGRLNEQFF. In DNA, the CDR3 is TGTGCCAGCAGCTTAGTCAGCGGGAGACTCAATGAGCAGTTCTTC.

The V call is TRBV10-1, the J call TRBJ2-3, with D maybe TRBD2 (7 bases). With 3 bases removed from V and 7 bases from J, the gap between germline ends came to 17 bases. The length of the CDR3 is 15 residues. CDR1 is WNHNN and CDR2 is SYGVQD in the germline V gene (reference sequence). As DNA, the CDR3 is TGCGCCAGCAGTGAATCGGGGGGCGTTAAGAATACGCAGTATTTT. Its translation is CASSESGGVKNTQYF.

V usage is TRBV27 and J usage is TRBJ2-7, with 8 bases matching TRBD1. CDR1 is MNHEY and CDR2 is SMNVEV in the germline V gene (reference sequence). This CDR3 region has 14 residues. V dropped 7 bases and J dropped 4; count of bases not matched to a gene: 9. The CDR3 loop reads CASKPGTGLYEQYF. The CDR3 coding sequence is TGTGCCAGCAAACCCGGGACAGGCCTATACGAGCAGTACTTC.

CDR3 sequence (DNA): TGTGCCAGCAGACCAATCCGGGGGCCGGATGAGCAGTTCTTC. Translated, it gives CASRPIRGPDEQFF. The chain employs TRBV5-6 and TRBJ2-1; perhaps D is TRBD1 or TRBD2 (6 bases each). Germline V gene lookup returns CDR1 SGHDT and CDR2 YYEEEE. This CDR3 is 14 amino acids long. Trimming took 5 bases from V and 8 from J, leaving 17 bases between them.